Listed below are T cell receptor beta chains from one sample, sequenced in a study of blood T cell repertoires in COVID-19. The table came from immunoSEQ multiplex PCR; TCRdb's copy has only in-frame clones and leaves some out. The data show some 350,000 clones, approximately 88% seen once. The specimen was PBMCs or T cells enriched from blood (not recorded which). These receptors were taken from a man younger than 45 who had recovered from COVID-19. The conserved cysteine and the conserved F or W are not part of the CDR3 here. The order of the fields is V gene, CDR3 protein.

TRBV5-4	ASSFTSGGADTQY
TRBV3-1/TRBV3-2	ASSLRATTDTQY
TRBV6-5	ASRETGGGYEQY
TRBV19	ASSIATGTGGFYEQY
TRBV3-1/TRBV3-2	ASSPGGAIYNSPLH
TRBV11-3	ASSASVGTGELF
TRBV16	ASSQRPRGVEKLF
TRBV19	ASSSRHGYEKLF
TRBV3-1/TRBV3-2	ASSQGGRGYT
TRBV11-2	ASSQASGANVLT
TRBV19	ASSVSGVQHGYT
TRBV30	AWSDRNEKLF
TRBV3-1/TRBV3-2	ASSPGLAGSYEQY
TRBV5-1	ASSLGLAGVTYEQY
TRBV19	ASSMTGAVNYGYT
TRBV2	ASTGTGAALH
TRBV3-1/TRBV3-2	ASSQETSGGTDTQY
TRBV15	ATSFDRGRNQPQH
TRBV7-9	ASSLIAGVKTQY
TRBV5-1	ASSWGLDRGNEQY
TRBV6-5	ASRYQGSNQPQH
TRBV27	ASSFGGALGELF
TRBV15	ATSRDREGYT
TRBV28	ASSLNTGTNQPQH
TRBV13	ASSFHRYEQY
TRBV28	ASSFLAGGNTEAF
TRBV5-4	ASSPGQSTDTQY
TRBV12-3/TRBV12-4	ASSSGQDTEAF
TRBV28	ASSSGALGYT
TRBV30	AWSFQGATGYT
TRBV6-6	ASSYKVADEQY
TRBV11-2	ASSLDSGTGIYGYT
TRBV11-2	ASSLDLSRGGYT
TRBV28	ASSSEGAVYGYT
TRBV6-5	ASSYDYRGYNSPLH
TRBV19	ASSLWAGHENGYT
TRBV7-9	ASSLREGKNIQY
TRBV5-1	ASSLAGQGGRTEAF
TRBV4-1	ASSHLLETRNYGYT
TRBV2	ASSGTGEYNSPLH
TRBV6-5	ASSPQGLGNIQY
TRBV7-9	ASTGRGGNQETQY
TRBV19	ASSLRRVHPGGNQPQH
TRBV7-5	VRSRYRGGAADTQY
TRBV28	ASSLYSSGNTIY
TRBV7-9	ASTLSSGANVLT